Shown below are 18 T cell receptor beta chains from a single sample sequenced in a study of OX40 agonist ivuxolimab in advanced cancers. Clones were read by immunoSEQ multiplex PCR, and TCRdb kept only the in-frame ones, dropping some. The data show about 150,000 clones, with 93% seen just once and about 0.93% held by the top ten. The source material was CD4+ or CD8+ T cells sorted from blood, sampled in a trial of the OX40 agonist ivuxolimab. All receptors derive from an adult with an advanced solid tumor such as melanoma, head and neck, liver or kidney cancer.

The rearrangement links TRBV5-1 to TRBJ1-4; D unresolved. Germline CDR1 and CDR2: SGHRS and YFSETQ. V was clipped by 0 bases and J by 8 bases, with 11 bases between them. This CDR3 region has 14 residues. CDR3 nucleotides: TGCGCCAGCAGCTTGGGGCGAAACGGGGAAAAACTGTTTTTT. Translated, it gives CASSLGRNGEKLFF.

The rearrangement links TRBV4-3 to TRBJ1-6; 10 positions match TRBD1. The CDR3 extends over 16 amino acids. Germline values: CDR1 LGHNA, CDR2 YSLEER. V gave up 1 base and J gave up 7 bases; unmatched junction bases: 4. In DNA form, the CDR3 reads TGCGCCAGCAGCCAAGCCCCGGACAGGGGGAATTCACCCCTCCACTTT. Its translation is CASSQAPDRGNSPLHF.

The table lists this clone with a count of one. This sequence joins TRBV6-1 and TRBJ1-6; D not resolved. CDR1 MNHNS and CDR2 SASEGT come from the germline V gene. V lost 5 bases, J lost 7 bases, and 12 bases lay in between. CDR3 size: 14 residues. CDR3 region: CASSLHQRNSPLHF. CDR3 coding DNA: TGTGCCAGCAGTCTTCATCAGAGAAATTCACCCCTCCACTTT.

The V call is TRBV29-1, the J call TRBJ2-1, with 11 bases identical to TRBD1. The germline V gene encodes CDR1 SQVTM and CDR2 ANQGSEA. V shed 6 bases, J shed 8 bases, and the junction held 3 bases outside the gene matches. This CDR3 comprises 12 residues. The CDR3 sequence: CSVRDRGDEQFF. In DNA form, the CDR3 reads TGCAGCGTCCGGGACAGGGGGGATGAGCAGTTCTTC.

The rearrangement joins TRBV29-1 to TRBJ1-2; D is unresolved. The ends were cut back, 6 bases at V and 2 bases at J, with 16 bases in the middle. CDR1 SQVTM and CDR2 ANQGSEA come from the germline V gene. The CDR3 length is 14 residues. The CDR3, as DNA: TGCAGCGTGGCCCTCGTAGGGTCGAACTATGGCTACACCTTC. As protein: CSVALVGSNYGYTF.

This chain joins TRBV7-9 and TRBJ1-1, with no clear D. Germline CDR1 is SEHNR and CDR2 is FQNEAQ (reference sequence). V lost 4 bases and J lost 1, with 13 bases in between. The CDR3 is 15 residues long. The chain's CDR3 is CASSSPEGSNTEAFF. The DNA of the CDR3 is TGTGCCAGCAGCTCCCCGGAAGGATCGAACACTGAAGCTTTCTTT.

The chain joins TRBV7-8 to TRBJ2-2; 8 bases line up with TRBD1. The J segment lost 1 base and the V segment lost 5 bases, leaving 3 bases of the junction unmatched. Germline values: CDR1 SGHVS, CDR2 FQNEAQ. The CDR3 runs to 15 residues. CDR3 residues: CASSRGTGNTGELFF. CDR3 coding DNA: TGTGCCAGCAGCCGAGGGACAGGGAACACCGGGGAGCTGTTTTTT.

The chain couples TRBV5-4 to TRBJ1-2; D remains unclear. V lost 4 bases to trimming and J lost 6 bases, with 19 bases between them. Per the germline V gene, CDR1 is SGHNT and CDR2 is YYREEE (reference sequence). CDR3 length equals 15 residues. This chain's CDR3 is CASSPLTPPQNGYTF. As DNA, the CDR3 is TGTGCCAGCAGCCCTTTGACACCTCCCCAGAATGGCTACACCTTC.

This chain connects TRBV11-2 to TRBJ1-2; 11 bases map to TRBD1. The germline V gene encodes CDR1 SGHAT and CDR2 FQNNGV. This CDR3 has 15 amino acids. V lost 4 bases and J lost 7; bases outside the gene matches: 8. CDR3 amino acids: CASSSLGTGGAGYTF. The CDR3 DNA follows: TGTGCCAGCAGCTCCCTCGGGACAGGGGGTGCTGGCTACACCTTC. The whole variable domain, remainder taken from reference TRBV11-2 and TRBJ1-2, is EAGVAQSPRYKIIEKRQSVAFWCNPISGHATLYWYQQILGQGPKLLIQFQNNGVVDDSQLPKDRFSAERLKGVDSTLKIQPAKLEDSAVYLCASSSLGTGGAGYTFGSGTRLTVV.

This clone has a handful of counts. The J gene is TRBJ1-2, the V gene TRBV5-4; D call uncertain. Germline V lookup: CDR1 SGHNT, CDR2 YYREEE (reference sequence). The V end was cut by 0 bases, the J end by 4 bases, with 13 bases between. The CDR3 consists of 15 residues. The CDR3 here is CASSLEGSGIYGYTF. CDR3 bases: TGTGCCAGCAGCTTGGAGGGATCGGGGATCTATGGCTACACCTTC.

The CDR3 here is CSLGGTEHGLTQYF. CDR3 nucleotides: TGCAGCCTCGGGGGGACGGAGCACGGATTAACGCAGTATTTT. The J gene is TRBJ2-3, the V gene TRBV29-1, with TRBD2 identical over 7 bases. Germline values: CDR1 SQVTM, CDR2 ANQGSEA. The CDR3 covers 14 residues. Germline trimming cut 8 bases from V and 9 bases from J; bases unmatched to any gene: 17.

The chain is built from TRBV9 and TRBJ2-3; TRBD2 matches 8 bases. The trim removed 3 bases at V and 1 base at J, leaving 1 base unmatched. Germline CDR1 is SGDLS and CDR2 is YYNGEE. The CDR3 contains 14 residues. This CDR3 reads CASSGGLGTDTQYF. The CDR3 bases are TGTGCCAGCAGCGGGGGACTAGGCACAGATACGCAGTATTTT.

This chain's CDR3 is CASSISGLAYEQYF. Here the CDR3 DNA reads TGTGCCAGTAGTATTTCAGGGTTAGCCTACGAGCAGTACTTC. The V gene is TRBV19, the J gene TRBJ2-7, with a weak D call TRBD1 (5 bases). The V and J ends lost 3 bases and 2 bases respectively, with 11 bases between them. This CDR3 region has 14 residues. CDR1 is LNHDA, CDR2 SQIVND, per germline (reference sequence). Combining the CDR3 with reference TRBV19 and TRBJ2-7 gives the whole variable domain DGGITQSPKYLFRKEGQNVTLSCEQNLNHDAMYWYRQDPGQGLRLIYYSQIVNDFQKGDIAEGYSVSREKKESFPLTVTSAQKNPTAFYLCASSISGLAYEQYFGPGTRLTVT.

This CDR3 reads CASSLGGDYGYTF. The DNA of the CDR3 is TGTGCCAGCAGCTTAGGAGGGGACTATGGCTACACCTTC. This chain links TRBV11-2 with TRBJ1-2; TRBD1 might be the D (5 bases). From germline, CDR1 is SGHAT and CDR2 FQNNGV. The germline V and J ends were trimmed by 1 base and 3 bases, with 6 bases remaining between them. CDR3 length: 13 residues.

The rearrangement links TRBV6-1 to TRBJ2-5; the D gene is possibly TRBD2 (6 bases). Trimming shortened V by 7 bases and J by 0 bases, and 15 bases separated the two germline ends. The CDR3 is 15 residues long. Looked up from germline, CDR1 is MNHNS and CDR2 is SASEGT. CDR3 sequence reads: CASTISRRDQETQYF. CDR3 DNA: TGTGCCAGCACCATAAGTAGGAGGGACCAAGAGACCCAGTACTTC.

The CDR3 DNA reads TGTGCCAGCAGTTACTCCATGGGGGAGAACACTGAAGCTTTCTTT. It codes for CASSYSMGENTEAFF. V and J are TRBV6-6 and TRBJ1-1, with D possibly matching TRBD1 (5 bases). Germline V CDR1 and CDR2: MNHNY, SVGAGI (reference sequence). The CDR3 is 15 amino acids. The ends were cut back, 0 bases at V and 1 base at J, with 9 bases in the middle.

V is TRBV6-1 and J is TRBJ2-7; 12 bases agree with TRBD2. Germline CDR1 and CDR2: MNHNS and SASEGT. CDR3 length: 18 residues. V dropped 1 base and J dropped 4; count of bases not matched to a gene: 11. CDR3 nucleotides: TGTGCCAGCAGTGAAGAAAGGGGAACTAGCGGGAGGCCTTACGAGCAGTACTTC. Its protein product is CASSEERGTSGRPYEQYF.

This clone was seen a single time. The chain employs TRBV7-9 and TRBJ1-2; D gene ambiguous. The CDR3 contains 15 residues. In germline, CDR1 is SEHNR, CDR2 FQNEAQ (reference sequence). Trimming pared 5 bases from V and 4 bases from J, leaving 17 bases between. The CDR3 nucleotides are TGTGCCAGCAGCCTACTTAGGGCAGGACGCTATGGCTACACCTTC. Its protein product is CASSLLRAGRYGYTF.